There are a few counts of the clone carrying this T cell receptor (beta chain). The data are from a study of blood T cell repertoires in COVID-19. On the study more broadly: Researchers got acute and convalescent COVID-19 samples from the United States, Italy and Spain. T cells, B-cell-depleted T cells, or PBMCs supplied cDNA or gDNA.

As processed by the authors: For nucleated cells, counts were estimated from reference gene primer amplification. Repertoires were generated with immunoSEQ multiplex PCR, while TCRdb's copy carries only in-frame clones and drops some. The V and J calls and the clone size are those of that table, but D and trimming were determined from the DNA. In the table there are about half a million clones, 80% to 90% of which are singletons. V was trimmed by 4 bases and J by 9 bases, leaving 22 bases between them. The CDR3 sequence is 15 residues long. CDR1 and CDR2 (germline): SGHNT, YYREEE (reference sequence).

The chain joins TRBV5-4 to TRBJ1-2; D unresolved. The clonotype was recovered from a human donor in a cohort sampled during active COVID-19. The sample comprised peripheral blood. The CDR3 DNA sequence: TGTGCCAGCAGCACGTCGGGGATTACCCTCAATCGCTACACCTTC. Amino acid sequence: CASSTSGITLNRYTF. The full variable domain, its missing parts supplied by reference TRBV5-4 and TRBJ1-2, is ETGVTQSPTHLIKTRGQQVTLRCSSQSGHNTVSWYQQALGQGPQFIFQYYREEENGRGNFPPRFSGLQFPNYSSELNVNALELDDSALYLCASSTSGITLNRYTFGSGTRLTVV.